This T cell receptor (beta chain) was profiled in a study of T-cell memory formation after mild COVID-19. Looking at the study overall: Most TCR clusters belonged to a single donor.

This clonotype has ten or more counts. The antigen is unknown. Amplification by 5'RACE using constant-segment primers produced TCR alpha and TCR beta cDNA libraries that carried sample barcodes and UMIs. A single record per CDR3 protein comes from TCRdb applying MiXCR to the 5' RACE reads. The sample has under 300,000 distinct CDR3 sequences; over 8.5% are singletons. Points from the study as a whole: Clones contracting over day 15 to 85 were CD4/CD8 balanced, with later expanders leaning CD4+. For contracting clones, CD4+ ones sat mainly in CM and EM, CD8+ in EMRA.

The sequence came from a man younger than 35 who had mild COVID-19 (a few samples of this study predate the infection). Cell type and time point are not known. The material sequenced was PBMCs or a T cell subset sorted from them (not recorded which).

The CDR3 loop is CASSQETGEPGELFF. The CDR3 region has the DNA TGTGCCAGCAGCCAGGAGACAGGGGAGCCCGGGGAGCTGTTTTTT. This chain connects TRBV4-2 to TRBJ2-2; TRBD1 agrees at 8 bases. V was pared by 3 bases and J by 6 bases, with 6 bases of the junction left unmatched. Germline CDR1 LGHNA, CDR2 YNFKEQ. The CDR3 has 15 amino acids.